This T cell receptor (beta chain) was sequenced for a study of T cells in Graves' hyperthyroidism and ophthalmopathy (dated by TCRdb to the late 2010s). Notes on the research overall: Peripheral blood was collected at initial diagnosis, before any treatment. To identify TCR V-J signatures that set the groups apart, the researchers used a discovery cohort of about a hundred patients, made up of some 41 with Graves' ophthalmopathy and around 58 with stable Graves' hyperthyroidism. The paper reports TCR Vbeta CDR3 sequencing of some 140 peripheral blood samples: 40 or so ophthalmopathy, fewer than 80 hyperthyroidism and approximately 17 progressor patients. For training and testing, the 95 to 100 patients in the discovery cohort were randomly divided in a 7:3 ratio. In addition, the study compared T-cell repertoires in thyroid tissue and in blood from several Graves' hyperthyroidism patients. After blood sampling, hyperthyroidism patients were treated with methimazole at a starting dose of 30 mg daily, and ophthalmopathy patients were treated with high-dose intravenous methylprednisolone. Prospective prediction of ophthalmopathy was tested in an independent validation cohort of 18 to 20 hyperthyroidism patients and 15 to 17 patients who later progressed to ophthalmopathy.

Including cysteine and phenylalanine, the CDR3 has 16 amino acids. Of the read, only the CDR3 DNA is kept; its 48 bases are in frame from base 1. Per the germline V gene, SGHNT is the CDR1 and YENEEA is the CDR2. Clipping removes 4 bases from V and 3 bases from J, with 2 as the unmatched junction base count. As to this clonotype: Its antigen specificity is not known. No much larger clone exists at a distance of one base, and base qualities are not known.

In the ophthalmopathy patients, disease was moderately to severely active, with a Clinical Activity Score of 3 or more, a NOSPECS grade of 4 or more, and a duration of less than 3 months. Exclusion was applied to patients with uncontrolled infections, other autoimmune diseases, pregnancy or lactation. Diagnoses were established on the basis of clinical symptoms, serum thyroxine and TRAb, thyroid ultrasound, and orbital computed tomography. PBMCs were separated from roughly 10 ml of fresh peripheral blood using Ficoll-Paque density gradient centrifugation. Total RNA was extracted using Trizol reagent, and RNA quality was assessed on an Agilent 2100 Bioanalyzer. The TCR beta CDR3 regions were amplified from RNA transcripts. For the first round of RT-PCR on the TCR CDR3, the HTBI primer set was used together with the Qiagen OneStep RT-PCR kit. Libraries were constructed in a second round of multiplex PCR, after which size selection and purification were performed. Libraries were sequenced paired-end with 100 bp reads on an Illumina HiSeq2000. The paper's processing steps were these. SOAPnuke was used to process the raw data, with reads discarded if the reads contained adapters or uncalled bases, had a mean Phred below 15, or lacked an exact constant-primer or identifier match. High-quality paired reads were merged with COPE v1.2.5, and unique nucleotide sequences were defined as clonotypes. Clonotypes were aligned to IMGT TRBV, TRBD and TRBJ reference segments using MiTCR v1.1. The analysis included only V-J combinations with a frequency above 0.0001, which together covered 98% to 99.2% of the repertoires. The TCS score was defined as F50 (clonal expansion) divided by E x V (chaos), with BLOSUM62-based TCRdist calculated between CDR3 peptides within each V-J. Welch's t-statistics and random forest reduced roughly 540 V-J features to about 13, which were used in a naive Bayes classifier (R e1071). TCRdb ran its own pipeline on the public reads, namely fastp trimming at Q25 and MiXCR clone calling, and kept in-frame beta chains. Duplicate CDR3 protein sequences are folded into a single record with the most common DNA and genes. TCRdb, not the authors, supplied the V and J calls. Here the sample has under 350,000 distinct CDR3 sequences; around 13% occur a single time. The ten largest clones capture 34% of the sample.

Summary of the overall study and its limitations: Most expanded thyroid clonotypes (frequency above 0.001) were also detected in blood, suggesting blood repertoires may reflect thyroid immune responses. Sample size was not statistically predetermined, and investigators were not blinded to group allocation. In validation, the model predicted progression to ophthalmopathy with around 71% sensitivity and 72.22% specificity, a median of around six months before onset. A model built on a 13 V-J signature distinguished ophthalmopathy from stable hyperthyroidism, reaching 87.88% sensitivity and around 81% specificity in cross-validation and 80%/75% in testing.

In this chain, TRBV11-3 is recombined with TRBJ1-6; 11 of the junction bases match TRBD1. What was sequenced was blood. The TCR sequence derives from a woman aged 40 to 49 with Graves' ophthalmopathy. The CDR3 is CASSSGQGDYNSPLHF. The DNA sequence is TGTGCCAGCAGCTCGGGACAGGGGGACTATAATTCACCCCTCCACTTT. Reference TRBV11-3 and TRBJ1-6 genes cover what lies past the CDR3, so the full variable domain is EAGVVQSPRYKIIEKKQPVAFWCNPISGHNTLYWYLQNLGQGPELLIRYENEEAVDDSQLPKDRFSAERLKGVDSTLKIQPAELGDSAVYLCASSSGQGDYNSPLHFGNGTRLTVT.